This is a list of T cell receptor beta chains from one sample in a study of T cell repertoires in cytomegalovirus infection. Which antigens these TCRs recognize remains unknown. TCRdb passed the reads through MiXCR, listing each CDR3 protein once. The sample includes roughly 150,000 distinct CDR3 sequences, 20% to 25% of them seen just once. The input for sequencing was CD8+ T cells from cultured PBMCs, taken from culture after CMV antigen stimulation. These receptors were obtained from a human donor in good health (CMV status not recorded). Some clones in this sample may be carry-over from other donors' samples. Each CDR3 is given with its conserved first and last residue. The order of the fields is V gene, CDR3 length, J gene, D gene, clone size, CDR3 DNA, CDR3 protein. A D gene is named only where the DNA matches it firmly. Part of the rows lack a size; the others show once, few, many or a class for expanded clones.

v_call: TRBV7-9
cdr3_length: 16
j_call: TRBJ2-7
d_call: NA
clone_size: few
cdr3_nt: TGTGCCAGCAGCCACAACTTTGGCGCGAACCCCTACGAGCAGTACTTC
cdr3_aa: CASSHNFGANPYEQYF

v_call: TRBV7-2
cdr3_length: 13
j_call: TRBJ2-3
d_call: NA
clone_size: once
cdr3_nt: TGTGCCAGCAGCTTGCACCTGGCAGATACGCAGTATTTT
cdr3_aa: CASSLHLADTQYF

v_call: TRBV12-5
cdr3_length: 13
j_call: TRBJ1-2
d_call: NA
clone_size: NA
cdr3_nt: TGTGCTAGTGGTTTGGTACAGCGCTATGGCTACACCTTC
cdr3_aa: CASGLVQRYGYTF

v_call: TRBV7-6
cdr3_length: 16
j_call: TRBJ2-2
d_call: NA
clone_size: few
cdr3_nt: TGTGCCAGCAGCTTATACGGGGAATTTCGTTCCGGGGAGCTGTTTTTT
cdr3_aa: CASSLYGEFRSGELFF

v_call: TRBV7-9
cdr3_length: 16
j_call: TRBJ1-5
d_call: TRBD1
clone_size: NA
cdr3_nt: TGTGCCAGCAGCTCTGTTGGGACAGGGGATACTCAGCCCCAGCATTTT
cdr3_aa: CASSSVGTGDTQPQHF

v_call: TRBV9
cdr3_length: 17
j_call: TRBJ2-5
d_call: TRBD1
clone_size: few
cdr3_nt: TGTGCCAGCAGCGTAGATAAGGGGGCGGGTCCGCAAGAGACCCAGTACTTC
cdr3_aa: CASSVDKGAGPQETQYF

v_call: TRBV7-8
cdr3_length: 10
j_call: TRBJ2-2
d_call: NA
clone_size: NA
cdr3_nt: TGTGCCACACTTCGGGGGGAGCTGTTTTTT
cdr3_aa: CATLRGELFF

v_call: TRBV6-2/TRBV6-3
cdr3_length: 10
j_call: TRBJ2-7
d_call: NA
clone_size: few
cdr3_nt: TGTGCCAGCAGCAACTACGAGCAGTACTTC
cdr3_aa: CASSNYEQYF

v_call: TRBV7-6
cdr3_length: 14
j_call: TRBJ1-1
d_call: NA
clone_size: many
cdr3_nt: TGTGCCAGCAGCTTAGAGCCTTCCTACACTGAAGCTTTCTTT
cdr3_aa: CASSLEPSYTEAFF

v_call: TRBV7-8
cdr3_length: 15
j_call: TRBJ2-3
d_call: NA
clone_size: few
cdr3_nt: TGTGCCAGCAGCTTATGGGGGTCCGGAACAGATACGCAGTATTTT
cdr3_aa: CASSLWGSGTDTQYF

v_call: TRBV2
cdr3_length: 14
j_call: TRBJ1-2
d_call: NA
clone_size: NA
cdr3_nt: TGTGCCAGCAGTTCCAAACTAACAGGGCAGGGCTACACCTTC
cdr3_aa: CASSSKLTGQGYTF

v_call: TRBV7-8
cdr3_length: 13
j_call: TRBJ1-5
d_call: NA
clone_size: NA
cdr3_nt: TGTGCCAGCAGCTTAGGGGGTGAGCAGCCCCAGCATTTT
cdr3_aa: CASSLGGEQPQHF

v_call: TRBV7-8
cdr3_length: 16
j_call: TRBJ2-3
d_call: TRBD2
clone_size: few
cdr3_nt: TGTGCCAGCAGCTTAGCTTGGGGGGAGGGGACAGATACGCAGTATTTT
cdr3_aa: CASSLAWGEGTDTQYF

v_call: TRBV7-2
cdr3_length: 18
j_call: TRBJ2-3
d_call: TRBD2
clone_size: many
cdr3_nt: TGTGCCAGCAGCTTAGCGCCAGCGGGGGGCTACAGCACAGATACGCAGTATTTT
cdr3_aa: CASSLAPAGGYSTDTQYF

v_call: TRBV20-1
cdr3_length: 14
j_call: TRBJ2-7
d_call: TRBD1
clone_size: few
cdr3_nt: TGCAGTGCCCCGGACAGGGGCCCCTCCTACGAGCAGTACTTC
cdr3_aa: CSAPDRGPSYEQYF

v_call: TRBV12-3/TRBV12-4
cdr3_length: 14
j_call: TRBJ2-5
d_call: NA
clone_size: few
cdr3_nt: TGTGCCAGCAGTTCGCACAGGGTCCCCGAGACCCAGTACTTC
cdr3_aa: CASSSHRVPETQYF

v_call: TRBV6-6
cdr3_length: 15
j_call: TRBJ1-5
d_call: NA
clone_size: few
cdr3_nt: TGTGCCAGCAGTTCCCACACCAATAGCAATCAGCCCCAGCATTTT
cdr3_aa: CASSSHTNSNQPQHF

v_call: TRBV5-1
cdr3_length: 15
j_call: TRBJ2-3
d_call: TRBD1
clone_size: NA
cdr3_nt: TGCGCCAGCAGCGAAGACAGGGGGCCGTTGGATACGCAGTATTTT
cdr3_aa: CASSEDRGPLDTQYF

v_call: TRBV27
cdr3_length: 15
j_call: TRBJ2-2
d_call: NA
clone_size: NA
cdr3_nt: TGTGCCAGCAGTTTCTTCCGGGAGAACACCGGGGAGCTGTTTTTT
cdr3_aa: CASSFFRENTGELFF

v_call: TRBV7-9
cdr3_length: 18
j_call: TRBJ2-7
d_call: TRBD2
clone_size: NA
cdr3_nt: TGTGCCAGCAGCTTAGCGCGGGCTAGCGGGGGGGAGTCCTACGAGCAGTACTTC
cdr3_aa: CASSLARASGGESYEQYF

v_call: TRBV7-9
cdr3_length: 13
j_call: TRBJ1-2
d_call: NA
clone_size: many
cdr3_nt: TGTGCCAGCAGCTTAGAGACAGGTTATGGCTACACCTTC
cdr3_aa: CASSLETGYGYTF

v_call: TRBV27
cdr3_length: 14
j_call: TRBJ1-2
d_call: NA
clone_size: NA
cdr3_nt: TGTGCCAGCAGTTTCGAAGGCTCCCAAAGAGGCTACACCTTC
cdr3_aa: CASSFEGSQRGYTF

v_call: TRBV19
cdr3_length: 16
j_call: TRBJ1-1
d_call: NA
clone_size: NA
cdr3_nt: TGTGCCAGTAGTATAGGAGGATCACCGGCTAACACTGAAGCTTTCTTT
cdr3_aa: CASSIGGSPANTEAFF

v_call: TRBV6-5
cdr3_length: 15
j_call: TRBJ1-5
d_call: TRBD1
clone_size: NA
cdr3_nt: TGTGCCAGCAGTTACGCAGGGACAGGGGTTCAGCCCCAGCATTTT
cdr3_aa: CASSYAGTGVQPQHF

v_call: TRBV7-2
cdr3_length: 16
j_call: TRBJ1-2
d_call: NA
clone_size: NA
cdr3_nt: TGTGCCAGCAGCTTAGGTCGAGACAGGTCTAACTATGGCTACACCTTC
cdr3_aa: CASSLGRDRSNYGYTF

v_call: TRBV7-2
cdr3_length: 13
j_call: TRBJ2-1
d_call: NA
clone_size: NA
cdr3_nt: TGTGCCAGCAGCCCCTATAGCGCGCATGAGCAGTTCTTC
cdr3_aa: CASSPYSAHEQFF

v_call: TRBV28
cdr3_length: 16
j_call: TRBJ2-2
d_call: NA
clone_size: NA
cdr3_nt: TGTGCCAGCAGTTTATTGGCAGGGTCGGGCACCGGGGAGCTGTTTTTT
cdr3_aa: CASSLLAGSGTGELFF

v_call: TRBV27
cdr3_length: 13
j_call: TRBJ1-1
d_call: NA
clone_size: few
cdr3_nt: TGTGCCAGCAGTCTACAGGAGAACACTGAAGCTTTCTTT
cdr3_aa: CASSLQENTEAFF

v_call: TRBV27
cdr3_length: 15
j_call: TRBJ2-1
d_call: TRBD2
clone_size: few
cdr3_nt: TGTGCCAGCAGTTTAGGCGGGGGGGCCGTCAATGAGCAGTTCTTC
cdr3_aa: CASSLGGGAVNEQFF

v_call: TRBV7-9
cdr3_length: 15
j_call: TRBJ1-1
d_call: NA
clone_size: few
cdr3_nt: TGTGCCAGCAGCAAGGTTTCTGGGTGGAGCACTGAAGCTTTCTTT
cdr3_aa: CASSKVSGWSTEAFF

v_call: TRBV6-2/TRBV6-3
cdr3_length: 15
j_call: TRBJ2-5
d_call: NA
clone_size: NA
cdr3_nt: TGTGCCAGCTTCCTGGGGGGACCGATCCAAGAGACCCAGTACTTC
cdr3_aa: CASFLGGPIQETQYF

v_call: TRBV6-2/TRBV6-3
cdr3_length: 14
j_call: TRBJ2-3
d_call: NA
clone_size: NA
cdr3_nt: TGTGCCAGCAGTGCCCGAGAGGGAACAGATACGCAGTATTTT
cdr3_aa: CASSAREGTDTQYF

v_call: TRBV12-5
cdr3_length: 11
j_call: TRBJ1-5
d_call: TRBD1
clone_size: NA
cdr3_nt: TGTGCTAGCGACAGGGTTCAGCCCCAGCATTTT
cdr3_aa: CASDRVQPQHF

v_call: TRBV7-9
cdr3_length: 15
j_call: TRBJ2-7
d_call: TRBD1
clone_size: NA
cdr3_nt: TGTGCCAGCAGCGGACCGGGACAGGGGTCCTACGAGCAGTACTTC
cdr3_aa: CASSGPGQGSYEQYF

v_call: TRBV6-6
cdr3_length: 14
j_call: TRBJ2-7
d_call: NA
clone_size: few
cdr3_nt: TGTGCCAGCAGTTACAGGGGTCGGACCTACGAGCAGTACTTC
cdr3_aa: CASSYRGRTYEQYF

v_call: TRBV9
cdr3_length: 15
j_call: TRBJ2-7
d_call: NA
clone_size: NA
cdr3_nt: TGTGCCAGCAGCGTAGCTGGGGGGACCGCCTACGAGCAGTACTTC
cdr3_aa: CASSVAGGTAYEQYF

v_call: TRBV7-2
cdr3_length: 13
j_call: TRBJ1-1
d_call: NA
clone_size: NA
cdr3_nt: TGTGCCAGCAGCTTAGTATCAGGCAGGGAAGCTTTCTTT
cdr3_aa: CASSLVSGREAFF

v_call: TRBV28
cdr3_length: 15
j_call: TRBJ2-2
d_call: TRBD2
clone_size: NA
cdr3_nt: TGTGCCAGCAGTTACGGGACTACTAACACCGGGGAGCTGTTTTTT
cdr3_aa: CASSYGTTNTGELFF

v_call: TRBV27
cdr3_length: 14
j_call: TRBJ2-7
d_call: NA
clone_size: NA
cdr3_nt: TGTGCCAGCAGTTTATTTATATCGGGTTCCGAGCAGTACTTC
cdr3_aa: CASSLFISGSEQYF

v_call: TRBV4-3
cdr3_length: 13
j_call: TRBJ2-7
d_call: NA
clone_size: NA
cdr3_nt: TGCGCCAGCAGCCAAGATCCCGAACAATATCGGGGCTTC
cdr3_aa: CASSQDPEQYRGF

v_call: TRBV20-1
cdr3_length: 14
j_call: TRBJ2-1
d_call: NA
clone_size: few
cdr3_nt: TGCAGTGCTAGCGGGGCAGAATCCTACAATGAGCAGTTCTTC
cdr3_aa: CSASGAESYNEQFF

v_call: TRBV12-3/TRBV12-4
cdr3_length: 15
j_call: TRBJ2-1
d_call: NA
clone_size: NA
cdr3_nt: TGTGCCAGCAGTTTAGACTCGAGCTCCTACAATGAGCAGTTCTTC
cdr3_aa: CASSLDSSSYNEQFF

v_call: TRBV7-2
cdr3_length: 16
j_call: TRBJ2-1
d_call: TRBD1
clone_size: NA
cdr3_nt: TGTGCCAGCAGCTTAACGCGGACAGGATACTACAATGAGCAGTTCTTC
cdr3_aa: CASSLTRTGYYNEQFF

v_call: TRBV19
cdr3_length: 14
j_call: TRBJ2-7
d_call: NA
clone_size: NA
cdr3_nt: TGTGCCAGTAGTATAGACGCAAAATCCTACGAGCAGTACTTC
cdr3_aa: CASSIDAKSYEQYF

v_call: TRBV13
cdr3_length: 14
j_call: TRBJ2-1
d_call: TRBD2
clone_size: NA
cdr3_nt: TGTGCCAGCGCCACTAGCGGGGGTATCGATGAGCAGTTCTTC
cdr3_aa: CASATSGGIDEQFF

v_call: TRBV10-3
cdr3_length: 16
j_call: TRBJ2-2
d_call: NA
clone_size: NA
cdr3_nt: TGTGCCATCAGTGAGACAGTTGGCGCGAACACCGGGGAGCTGTTTTTT
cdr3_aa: CAISETVGANTGELFF

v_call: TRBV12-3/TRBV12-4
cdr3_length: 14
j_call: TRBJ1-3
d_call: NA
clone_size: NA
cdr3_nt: TGTGCCAGCAGTTTAGCGCGGTTTGGAAACACCATATATTTT
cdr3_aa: CASSLARFGNTIYF

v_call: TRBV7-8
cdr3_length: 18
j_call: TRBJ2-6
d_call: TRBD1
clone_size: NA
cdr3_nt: TGTGCCAGCAGCTTACCTACAGGGGGCTGGTCTGGGGCCAACGTCCTGACTTTC
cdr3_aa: CASSLPTGGWSGANVLTF

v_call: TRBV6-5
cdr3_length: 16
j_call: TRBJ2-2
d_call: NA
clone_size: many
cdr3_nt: TGTGCCAGCAGTTACGATGTGGGCTTGAACACCGGGGAGCTGTTTTTT
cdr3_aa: CASSYDVGLNTGELFF